A single sample gave rise to the 27 T cell receptor beta chains below, sequenced in a study of neurological immune-mediated disorders. TCRdb re-called the 5' RACE reads with MiXCR, one entry per CDR3 protein. The sample holds roughly 34,000 distinct CDR3 sequences, approximately 4.5% seen once. Material: PBMCs. The receptor set was obtained from a man between 18 and 35 years old in good health.

This clonotype was recorded at least ten times. The genes are TRBV20-1 and TRBJ2-2, with D possibly matching TRBD1 (6 bases). Germline V gene lookup returns CDR1 DFQATT and CDR2 SNEGSKA (reference sequence). The CDR3 sequence is 14 residues long. The V gene lost 4 bases and the J gene lost 1 base, with 10 bases spanning the gap. Written as DNA, the CDR3 is TGCAGTGCTACTAGAGGGGGGAACACCGGGGAGCTGTTTTTT. Encoded protein: CSATRGGNTGELFF.

This clonotype was detected many times. V usage is TRBV6-5 and J usage is TRBJ2-6; D gene unclear. Germline V lookup: CDR1 MNHEY, CDR2 SVGAGI. The CDR3 is 14 residues long. Trimming removed 3 bases from V and 2 bases from J, with 5 bases in between. CDR3 region: CASSYAAGANVLTF. CDR3 DNA: TGTGCCAGCAGTTATGCGGCTGGGGCCAACGTCCTGACTTTC.

At least ten counts were recorded for this clonotype. V gene TRBV5-1 combines with J gene TRBJ2-3; 11 bases match TRBD1. Germline CDR1 and CDR2: SGHRS and YFSETQ. The length of the CDR3 is 16 residues. V trimming: 2 bases; J trimming: 4 bases; junction bases outside the gene matches: 6. The CDR3 reads CASSLGQGAAADTQYF. DNA of the CDR3: TGCGCCAGCAGCTTAGGACAGGGGGCAGCCGCAGATACGCAGTATTTT.

In its sample, this clonotype was seen many times. V is TRBV20-1 and J is TRBJ2-7; 7 bases are shared with TRBD1. V lost 3 bases, J lost 2 bases, and 7 bases stayed unmatched. Per germline, CDR1 DFQATT and CDR2 SNEGSKA (reference sequence). The CDR3 runs 14 residues. CDR3 in DNA: TGCAGTGCTAGTAGTTGGGACAGAGCCTACGAGCAGTACTTC. Its protein is CSASSWDRAYEQYF.

At least ten counts were recorded for this clonotype. The chain has TRBV5-1 and TRBJ1-4; 9 bases agree with TRBD1. With 4 bases clipped from V and 8 bases from J, the junction kept 6 bases outside the gene matches. The CDR3 runs to 14 residues. Germline V gene data show CDR1 as SGHRS and CDR2 as YFSETQ. For the CDR3, the DNA is TGCGCCAGCAGCCTAAGGACAGGGGAGGAAAAACTGTTTTTT. Translated: CASSLRTGEEKLFF.

This clonotype was observed many times. The rearrangement uses TRBV7-9 and TRBJ1-1, with a tentative D call TRBD1 (5 bases). Between the trimmed V and J ends, which lost 3 bases and 8 bases, there was a span of 7 bases. The CDR3 contains 11 residues. Germline loops: CDR1 SEHNR, CDR2 FQNEAQ (reference sequence). For the CDR3, the DNA is TGTGCCAGCAGCTTCGAGGGGGAAGCTTTCTTT. Protein sequence: CASSFEGEAFF.

This clonotype was recorded at least ten times. This chain links TRBV6-5 with TRBJ2-6; D is unclear. The V and J ends lost 6 bases and 1 base respectively, with 13 bases between them. This CDR3 is 16 amino acids long. Germline assignment: CDR1 MNHEY and CDR2 SVGAGI. In nucleotides, the CDR3 is TGTGCCAGCAGCCCCCGAATAAGTTCTGGGGCCAACGTCCTGACTTTC. Its translation is CASSPRISSGANVLTF.

Ten or more counts support this clonotype. The chain has TRBV20-1 and TRBJ2-2; no definite D call. The ends were cut back, 0 bases at V and 7 bases at J, with 6 bases in the middle. Germline V CDR1 and CDR2: DFQATT, SNEGSKA (reference sequence). CDR3 size: 12 residues. The CDR3 DNA is TGCAGTGCTAGAGATACCGGCGGGGAGCTGTTTTTT. Translation gives CSARDTGGELFF.

This clonotype came up many times. Its ends do not fully match the called genes, so a read error is possible. This sequence joins TRBV7-7 and TRBJ1-2, with 8 bases lining up with TRBD1. Germline lookup yields CDR1 SSHAT and CDR2 FNYEAQ (reference sequence). The CDR3 length is 15 residues. The CDR3 sequence is CASSLLTGASYGYTF. The CDR3 nucleotides read TGTGCTAGCAGCTTATTGACAGGGGCCTCCTATGGCTACACCTTC. The full variable domain, with the rest looked up from reference TRBV7-7 and TRBJ1-2, is GAGVSQSPRYKVTKRGQDVTLRCDPISSHATLYWYQQALGQGPEFLTYFNYEAQPDKSGLPSDRFSAERPEGSISTLTIQRTEQRDSAMYRCASSLLTGASYGYTFGSGTRLTVV.

This clonotype appeared many times. The chain links TRBV15 to TRBJ2-2, with D perhaps matching TRBD2 (5 bases). V lost 2 bases and J 9 bases, leaving 16 bases between the germline ends. Germline values: CDR1 LNHNV, CDR2 YYDKDF (reference sequence). The length of the CDR3 is 15 residues. DNA for the CDR3: TGTGCCACCAGCAGAAGGACTGTGGCCTCCAGGGAGCTGTTTTTT. The encoded protein is CATSRRTVASRELFF.

This clonotype showed up many times. V is TRBV15 and J is TRBJ2-7; weak D call: TRBD2 (6 bases). V lost 0 bases and J 3 bases, leaving 12 bases between the germline ends. CDR1 and CDR2 (germline): LNHNV, YYDKDF (reference sequence). The CDR3 has 15 amino acids. The CDR3 DNA reads as TGTGCCACCAGCAGAGATCTATCGGGGGACTACGAGCAGTACTTC. This sequence encodes CATSRDLSGDYEQYF. The full variable domain, with the rest looked up from reference TRBV15 and TRBJ2-7, is DAMVIQNPRYQVTQFGKPVTLSCSQTLNHNVMYWYQQKSSQAPKLLFHYYDKDFNNEADTPDNFQSRRPNTSFCFLDIRSPGLGDTAMYLCATSRDLSGDYEQYFGPGTRLTVT.

This clonotype was picked up many times. The CDR3 reads CSARRQVYREAFF. The CDR3 region has the DNA TGCAGTGCTAGGCGCCAGGTGTACCGCGAAGCTTTCTTT. The chain carries TRBV20-1 and TRBJ1-1, with D hard to call. V gave up 3 bases and J gave up 8 bases, with 16 bases separating them. Germline assignment: CDR1 DFQATT and CDR2 SNEGSKA (reference sequence). The CDR3 sequence is 13 residues long.

This clonotype has ten or more counts. The chain employs TRBV6-5 and TRBJ1-1; TRBD1 is a possible D gene (6 bases). CDR3 size: 14 residues. CDR1 is MNHEY, CDR2 SVGAGI, per germline. Trimming pared 8 bases from V and 0 bases from J, leaving 13 bases between. CDR3 nucleotides: TGTGCCAGCCAGATCGGACAGATGAACACTGAAGCTTTCTTT. Translated: CASQIGQMNTEAFF.

Many counts were recorded for this clonotype. CDR3 DNA: TGTGCCAGCAGCCCGAACTATGCACGCGCGCTCCCTGGCTACACCTTC. This sequence encodes CASSPNYARALPGYTF. The gene calls are TRBV9 and TRBJ1-2, with D uncertain. V shed 4 bases and J shed 7 bases, with 23 bases lying between them. CDR1 SGDLS and CDR2 YYNGEE come from the germline V gene. The CDR3 length is 16 residues.

This clonotype was observed many times. The rearrangement links TRBV5-1 to TRBJ1-1; maybe TRBD1 (6 bases). Germline CDR1 SGHRS, CDR2 YFSETQ. V was trimmed by 7 bases and J by 5 bases, leaving 12 bases between them. The CDR3 length is 12 residues. DNA of the CDR3: TGCGCCAGCTCACAGGGTGGTACTGAAGCTTTCTTT. Its protein is CASSQGGTEAFF.

This clonotype was observed many times. The chain recombines TRBV9 with TRBJ2-1; D is possibly TRBD2 (6 bases). The germline V and J ends were trimmed by 4 bases and 0 bases, with 11 bases remaining between them. The CDR3 spans 15 residues. Germline values: CDR1 SGDLS, CDR2 YYNGEE. This chain's CDR3 is CASSRDFPSYNEQFF. CDR3 nucleotide sequence: TGTGCCAGCAGCCGGGACTTCCCCTCCTACAATGAGCAGTTCTTC. The entire variable domain, with the rest obtained from reference TRBV9 and TRBJ2-1, is as follows: DSGVTQTPKHLITATGQRVTLRCSPRSGDLSVYWYQQSLDQGLQFLIQYYNGEERAKGNILERFSAQQFPDLHSELNLSSLELGDSALYFCASSRDFPSYNEQFFGPGTRLTVL.

This clonotype appeared many times. The chain links TRBV15 to TRBJ2-3; D is unresolved. V shed 0 bases and J shed 4 bases, with 11 bases lying between them. This CDR3 has 15 amino acids. Germline values: CDR1 LNHNV, CDR2 YYDKDF (reference sequence). The CDR3 sequence is CATSREARRADTQYF. DNA for the CDR3: TGTGCCACCAGCAGAGAGGCTAGACGGGCAGATACGCAGTATTTT.

This clonotype was recorded many times. This sequence joins TRBV12-3 or TRBV12-4 and TRBJ2-3; weak D call: TRBD2 (6 bases). Trimming shortened V by 5 bases and J by 3 bases, and 15 bases separated the two germline ends. The CDR3 length is 15 residues. CDR3 protein: CASSHTSLGTDTQYF. The DNA of the CDR3 is TGTGCCAGCAGTCATACTAGCTTAGGTACAGATACGCAGTATTTT.

This clonotype was counted ten times or more. The CDR3 DNA follows: TGCAGTGCTAGGGGACAGGGGAGGTCTGGGGCCAACGTCCTGACTTTC. It translates to CSARGQGRSGANVLTF. V and J are TRBV20-1 and TRBJ2-6; 10 bases line up with TRBD1. V shed 3 bases and J 1 base; nucleotides not matched to a gene: 3. CDR1 DFQATT and CDR2 SNEGSKA come from the germline V gene (reference sequence). This CDR3 spans 16 amino acids.

J is TRBJ2-1 and V is TRBV7-3; D might be TRBD2 (6 bases). The CDR3 has 16 amino acids. The V end was cut by 4 bases, the J end by 0 bases, with 13 bases between. Germline values: CDR1 SGHTA, CDR2 FQGTGA. CDR3 nucleotide sequence: TGTGCCAGCAGCTCGCTAGCGATGAGCTCCTACAATGAGCAGTTCTTC. Translated: CASSSLAMSSYNEQFF.

This clonotype was found many times. The rearrangement joins TRBV19 to TRBJ2-7; 8 nucleotides line up with TRBD1. V dropped 6 bases and J dropped 5; count of bases not matched to a gene: 3. Germline V gives CDR1 LNHDA, CDR2 SQIVND (reference sequence). The CDR3 spans 12 residues. Here the CDR3 reads CASSQGAHEQYF. In DNA form, the CDR3 reads TGTGCCAGTAGCCAGGGGGCCCACGAGCAGTACTTC. Supplemented by reference TRBV19 and TRBJ2-7, the full variable domain reads DGGITQSPKYLFRKEGQNVTLSCEQNLNHDAMYWYRQDPGQGLRLIYYSQIVNDFQKGDIAEGYSVSREKKESFPLTVTSAQKNPTAFYLCASSQGAHEQYFGPGTRLTVT.

This clonotype was found many times. The chain uses TRBV18 and TRBJ2-3; the D is unclear. This CDR3 has 13 residues. The germline V and J ends were trimmed by 0 bases and 6 bases, with 7 bases remaining between them. Per the germline V gene, CDR1 is KGHSH and CDR2 is LQKENI. The CDR3 region has the DNA TGTGCCAGCTCACCACCGCTGAGGGATACGCAGTATTTT. Its translation: CASSPPLRDTQYF.

This clonotype was counted at least ten times. This rearrangement joins TRBV3-1 to TRBJ1-2, with TRBD1 as a possible D gene (5 bases). The CDR3 is made up of 15 amino acids. Trimming removed 2 bases at V and 6 bases at J, with 16 bases between. CDR1 and CDR2 from the germline V gene are LGHDT and YNNKEL (reference sequence). The CDR3 region has the DNA TGTGCCAGCAGCCAATCTTTAGCAGGGTCCGATGGCTACACCTTC. Encoded protein: CASSQSLAGSDGYTF.

The table lists this clonotype with many counts. The rearrangement links TRBV5-1 to TRBJ2-5; 7 nucleotides align to TRBD2. Per germline, CDR1 SGHRS and CDR2 YFSETQ. This CDR3 has 14 amino acids. V gave up 1 base and J gave up 4 bases; unmatched junction bases: 4. DNA for the CDR3: TGCGCCAGCAGCTTGCAACGGGAGGTAGAGACCCAGTACTTC. Its translation: CASSLQREVETQYF.

This clonotype was recorded at least ten times. The rearrangement links TRBV27 to TRBJ1-2; tentative D call: TRBD1 (6 bases). V was cut by 0 bases and J by 1 base, with 24 bases left in between. This CDR3 comprises 20 residues. From germline, CDR1 is MNHEY and CDR2 SMNVEV (reference sequence). CDR3 DNA sequence: TGTGCCAGCAGTTTATCCGGCCCCAGTGGAAACAGGGAAGTTAACTATGGCTACACCTTC. This encodes CASSLSGPSGNREVNYGYTF.

This clonotype appeared many times. The V call is TRBV5-5, the J call TRBJ2-7, with D possibly matching TRBD1 (6 bases). Trimming shortened V by 4 bases and J by 0 bases, and 23 bases separated the two germline ends. This CDR3 has 18 amino acids. Germline assignment: CDR1 SGHKS and CDR2 YYEKEE (reference sequence). CDR3: CASSPKRPMDSISYEQYF. The CDR3 nucleotides are TGTGCCAGCAGCCCAAAACGACCAATGGACAGCATCTCCTACGAGCAGTACTTC.

This clonotype was found many times. V usage is TRBV5-1 and J usage is TRBJ1-3; D is unclear. Trimming cost V 0 bases and J 0 bases, with 10 bases left between them. The CDR3 has 16 amino acids. CDR1 and CDR2 from the germline V gene are SGHRS and YFSETQ. The CDR3 loop is CASSLANTDSGNTIYF. Here the CDR3 DNA reads TGCGCCAGCAGCTTGGCCAACACGGACTCTGGAAACACCATATATTTT.